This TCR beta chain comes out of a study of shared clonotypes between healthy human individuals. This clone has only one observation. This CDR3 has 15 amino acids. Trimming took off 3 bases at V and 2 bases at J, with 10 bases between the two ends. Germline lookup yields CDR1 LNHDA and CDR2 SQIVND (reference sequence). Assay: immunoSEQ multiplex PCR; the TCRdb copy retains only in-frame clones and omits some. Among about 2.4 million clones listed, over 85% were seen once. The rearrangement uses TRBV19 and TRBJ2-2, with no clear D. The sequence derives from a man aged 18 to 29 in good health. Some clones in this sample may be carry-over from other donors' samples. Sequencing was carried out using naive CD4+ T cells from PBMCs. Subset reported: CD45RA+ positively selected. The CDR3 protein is CASSMQAINTGELFF. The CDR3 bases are TGTGCCAGTAGTATGCAGGCCATAAACACCGGGGAGCTGTTTTTT.